The sequence of this TCR beta chain was determined in a study of PD-L1 blockade in urothelial cancer. Across the study: Most of the 29 patients were men who had bladder-origin urothelial cancer. Notes on the study in general: At the 3-week point, tumor-associated blood clones expanded more in durable-benefit patients.

Worth noting for this clone: Its antigen is unidentified.

Time point indicated: pretreatment peripheral blood. V shed 4 bases and J 2 bases; nucleotides not matched to a gene: 8. The germline CDR1 and CDR2 sequences are SGHKS and YYEKEE (reference sequence). CDR3 length equals 15 residues. Synthetic TCR analog templates were spiked into each PCR. The data were produced by immunoSEQ multiplex PCR, yet TCRdb's version contains in-frame clones alone and is incomplete. In the table there are 40,000 or so clones, roughly 92% of which are singletons. This TCR derives from an older woman with urothelial cancer. The material was PBMCs, obtained around atezolizumab (anti-PD-L1) treatment. V is TRBV5-5 and J is TRBJ2-7, with 8 bases that match TRBD1. The CDR3 DNA is TGTGCCAGCAGCACGACCGGGACAGGTACCTACGAGCAGTACTTC. Its translation is CASSTTGTGTYEQYF.